This TCR beta chain appears in the sequencing data of a study of T cells in women clearing cervical HPV infection (dated by TCRdb to 2017 to 2018). Notes on the research overall: Cases were some 24 women with histologically confirmed HPV16-related CIN3 or worse, including 2 invasive cancers. Nested within Costa Rica's Guanacaste HPV Natural History Study, an exploratory proof-of-principle case-control study compared TCR repertoires across cervical HPV16 outcomes. HLA typing was available for only a few women, so HLA type could not be excluded as a confounder. The parent cohort enrolled about 9,900 women aged 18 or older in Guanacaste, Costa Rica, in about 1993 to 1995 and followed the women for around seven years. Cases and controls were matched on year of sample collection and on age within five years. Blood from cases was collected at the visit at which the lesion was first identified, whereas blood from controls was collected once infection was no longer detected. Five blinded duplicates per group were added as quality controls, so that approximately 60 samples were obtained: 50 or so participants and 10 replicates. Controls were some 26 women whose single incident HPV16 infection cleared within 12 months without precancer or cancer developing. For cases, the median interval between lesion detection and blood sampling was more than 130 days, with an interquartile range of about 80 to 210 days. Median age was about 32 years in cases versus around 40 in controls, and baseline characteristics did not differ significantly.

Relative to germline, V is missing 4 bases and J is missing 2 bases, with 2 bases of the junction outside any gene match. Reading from cysteine to phenylalanine, the CDR3 counts 16 amino acids. The DNA covers only part of the CDR3, 39 bases in frame from base 1. From a lookup of the germline V gene, CDR1 and CDR2 are KGHSH and LQKENI. Every participant had a single incident cervical HPV16 infection, and prevalent HPV16 infections were excluded. Cervical HPV DNA was detected with MY09/MY11 PCR, and genotyping was done with dot-blot hybridization. Approximately 15 mL of heparinized blood was centrifuged, after which the buffy coat was aliquoted, frozen at -30 degrees C, and then stored at -80 degrees C. Genomic DNA was extracted from buffy coat specimens using QIAGEN kits. This clone is medium-sized (0.01 to 0.1%), judged from its frequency; no count is recorded. What this receptor recognizes is not known. The read ends 3 residues early relative to the CDR3; the germline J gene fills the gap.

The immunoSEQ assay used multiplex PCR to amplify TCR beta CDR3 regions from an average of roughly 1,200 ng of genomic DNA per sample. Primer bias was corrected in the assay by using a complete synthetic TCR repertoire to establish an amplification baseline. The amplicons were sequenced using the Illumina platform. As for how the authors treated the data: Sequence errors were corrected by clustering with frequency ratios and a modified nearest-neighbor algorithm, and the sequences were then analyzed in the immunoSEQ Analyzer using IMGT gene definitions. TCR richness and evenness were averaged over 20 rarefaction repeats at each rarefaction depth, excluding samples with fewer sequences than the depth. Wilcoxon rank sum tests with FDR correction were used to compare V, D and J gene relative abundances between the groups. An intraclass correlation of 95% to 97% for TCR richness and an average of about 80% across over 65 gene segments were obtained from the blinded duplicates. What TCRdb holds here is the immuneACCESS table cut down to in-frame rearrangements. Part of the clones is not present; checked against another copy, under half of the missing clones reflect an unresolved V gene, and the others are unexplained. That table furnishes V, J and clone size, whereas the DNA furnished D and trimming. This sample's clone table shows some 40,000 clones. In total, the top ten clones hold under 7% of the sample.

The full study reports these points: Lower TRBV6-7 relative abundance was observed in cases than in controls (around 0.1% versus 0.15%; Bonferroni P = 0.0008). Significantly higher TCR repertoire richness was observed in CIN3+ cases than in controls across sequencing depths, whereas no difference in evenness was found. By combining richness with V gene abundances, random forest classifiers separated cases from controls with an estimated AUC of about 0.86. T-cell numbers per sample were unknown, so richness differences could reflect varying T-cell content rather than repertoire biology. Because of the cross-sectional design, the study could not determine whether the associations came before infection or resulted from infection, and neither effector/memory subsets nor HPV-specific T cells were isolated.

Sequenced material: blood buffy coat. This sequence uses TRBV18 and TRBJ2-3, with TRBD2 matching 14 junction bases. This TCR came from a woman between 18 and 70 years old with a cervical HPV16 infection that either progressed to CIN3+ or cleared (not recorded which). The CDR3 region: CASSRLAGGLTDTQYF. The DNA read from the CDR3 is TGTGCCAGCTCACGACTAGCGGGAGGGCTCACAGATACG.